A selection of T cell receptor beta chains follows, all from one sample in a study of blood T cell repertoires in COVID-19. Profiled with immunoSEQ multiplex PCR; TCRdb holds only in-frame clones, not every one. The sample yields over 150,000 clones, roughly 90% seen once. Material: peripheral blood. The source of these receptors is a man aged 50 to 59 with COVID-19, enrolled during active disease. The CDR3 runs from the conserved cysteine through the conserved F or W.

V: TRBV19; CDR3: CASSIGGRGLAGGPREQYF
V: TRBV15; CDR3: CATSRDFLGLPYNEQFF
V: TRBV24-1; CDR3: CATIPSPAEGNNSPLHF
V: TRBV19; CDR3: CASKRAGGLTEAFF
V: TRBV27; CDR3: CASSSLGAASYEQYF
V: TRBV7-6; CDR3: CASSLTGPPVYEQYF
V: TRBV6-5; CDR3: CASRGTGAGEQYF
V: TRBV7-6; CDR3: CASSSQPGQGAGGNEKLFF
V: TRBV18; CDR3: CASSPQGADGTEAFF
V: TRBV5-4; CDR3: CASSLGGVGGTPLHF
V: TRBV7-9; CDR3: CASSSPRVRDRGRDEQFF
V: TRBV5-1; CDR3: CASSLDWPSGTDTQYF
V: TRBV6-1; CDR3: CASSEGQALYGYTF
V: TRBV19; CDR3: CASSRLRREGNEQFF
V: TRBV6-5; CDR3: CASRGLAGLDTQYF